A single sample is the source of the 24 T cell receptor beta chains below, sequenced in a study of T cell responses to AZD1222 COVID-19 vaccine. TCRdb keeps only in-frame clones here, not all; method: immunoSEQ multiplex PCR. The sample lists about 170,000 clones, 85% to 90% occurring once. This material consisted of peripheral blood, taken on day 0 of AZD1222 vaccination. The receptors shown here come from an adult in good health.

The rearrangement joins TRBV19 to TRBJ2-6, with TRBD1 identical over 8 bases. With V trimmed by 6 bases and J by 3 bases, 7 bases remained unmatched. This CDR3 is 16 amino acids long. Germline assignment: CDR1 LNHDA and CDR2 SQIVND (reference sequence). Here the CDR3 DNA reads TGTGCCAGTAGACTTCAGGGGGCTGGTGGGGCCAACGTCCTGACTTTC. This codes for CASRLQGAGGANVLTF.

In nucleotides, the CDR3 is TGTGCCAGTAGTGCATGGGGCACAGATACGCAGTATTTT. This sequence encodes CASSAWGTDTQYF. The chain has TRBV19 and TRBJ2-3, with unresolved D. The germline V gene encodes CDR1 LNHDA and CDR2 SQIVND (reference sequence). V lost 5 bases and J 1 base, leaving 7 bases between the germline ends. The CDR3 runs to 13 residues.

The chain links TRBV23-1 to TRBJ2-1; 8 bases map to TRBD1. TRBV23-1 belongs to the ORF category, with a function that is uncertain. V trimming: 3 bases; J trimming: 12 bases; junction bases outside the gene matches: 4. The CDR3 is 12 residues long. Here the CDR3 reads CASSQRDRGQFF. As DNA, the CDR3 is TGCGCCAGCAGTCAGAGAGACAGGGGGCAGTTCTTC.

This sequence joins TRBV4-3 and TRBJ2-7, with D possibly being TRBD1 or TRBD2 (6 bases each). The CDR3 sequence is 14 residues long. CDR1 and CDR2 (germline): LGHNA, YSLEER. Trimming left V 4 bases short and J 2 bases short, with 12 bases between. CDR3: CASSLTGGAYEQYF. The CDR3 DNA follows: TGCGCCAGCAGCCTGACAGGAGGGGCCTACGAGCAGTACTTC.

The chain recombines TRBV5-5 with TRBJ2-5, with a possible D match to TRBD2 (6 bases). The CDR3 consists of 18 residues. Between the trimmed V and J ends, which lost 0 bases and 4 bases, there was a span of 22 bases. Germline V CDR1 and CDR2: SGHKS, YYEKEE (reference sequence). CDR3 in amino acids: CASSLGAPGLSWRETQYF. The CDR3 nucleotides read TGTGCCAGCAGCTTGGGGGCCCCGGGACTCTCGTGGAGAGAGACCCAGTACTTC.

J is TRBJ2-1 and V is TRBV6-5, with TRBD1 matching over 11 bases. The CDR3 spans 15 residues. The germline V gene has CDR1 MNHEY and CDR2 SVGAGI. With 6 bases clipped from V and 9 bases from J, the junction kept 10 bases outside the gene matches. For the CDR3, the DNA is TGTGCCAGCAGGAGAGGGACAGGGGGTCAGGGTGAGCAGTTCTTC. It yields the protein CASRRGTGGQGEQFF.

The chain uses TRBV19 and TRBJ1-5; D is undetermined. Germline lookup yields CDR1 LNHDA and CDR2 SQIVND (reference sequence). Trimming took off 7 bases at V and 8 bases at J, with 18 bases between the two ends. The CDR3 is 14 amino acids. CDR3 in amino acids: CASTKASTAEPQHF. As DNA, the CDR3 is TGTGCCAGTACCAAAGCTAGTACGGCAGAGCCCCAGCATTTT.

The chain uses TRBV12-3 or TRBV12-4 and TRBJ2-1; D gene uncertain. The CDR3 covers 13 residues. Trimming took 2 bases from V and 8 from J, leaving 10 bases between them. CDR3 sequence: CASSLPTSDEQFF. The CDR3 nucleotides are TGTGCCAGCAGTTTACCCACAAGCGATGAGCAGTTCTTC.

The rearrangement uses TRBV2 and TRBJ2-6, with D perhaps being TRBD1 or TRBD2 (5 bases each). The length of the CDR3 is 16 residues. Germline V gives CDR1 SNHLY, CDR2 FYNNEI. V was trimmed by 4 bases and J by 2 bases, leaving 12 bases between them. This CDR3 is CASSGDRGTGANVLTF. The CDR3 DNA follows: TGTGCCAGCAGTGGGGACCGCGGCACTGGGGCCAACGTCCTGACTTTC.

V and J are TRBV10-1 and TRBJ2-2; 8 positions match TRBD1. Germline lookup yields CDR1 WNHNN and CDR2 SYGVQD (reference sequence). Unmatched junction bases numbered 5, after V lost 4 bases and J lost 1 base. This CDR3 is built from 16 residues. The CDR3 nucleotides are TGCGCCAGCAGTGGCGGGACAGGAGGGAACACCGGGGAGCTGTTTTTT. The encoded protein is CASSGGTGGNTGELFF.

The V gene is TRBV19, the J gene TRBJ2-2, with unresolved D. The V gene lost 6 bases and the J gene lost 0 bases, with 14 bases spanning the gap. This CDR3 has 16 residues. Germline loops: CDR1 LNHDA, CDR2 SQIVND (reference sequence). Written as DNA, the CDR3 is TGTGCCAGTAGGCTACAGCATGCTGCGAACACCGGGGAGCTGTTTTTT. Amino acid sequence: CASRLQHAANTGELFF. Supplemented by reference TRBV19 and TRBJ2-2, the full variable domain reads DGGITQSPKYLFRKEGQNVTLSCEQNLNHDAMYWYRQDPGQGLRLIYYSQIVNDFQKGDIAEGYSVSREKKESFPLTVTSAQKNPTAFYLCASRLQHAANTGELFFGEGSRLTVL.

The gene calls are TRBV5-4 and TRBJ2-7, with D maybe TRBD1 (6 bases). The CDR3 spans 15 residues. Germline assignment: CDR1 SGHNT and CDR2 YYREEE (reference sequence). V was cut by 2 bases and J by 1 base, with 13 bases left in between. This CDR3 is CASSLGQGSSYEQYV. DNA of the CDR3: TGTGCCAGCAGCTTAGGCCAGGGGAGTTCCTACGAGCAGTACGTC.

J is TRBJ2-1 and V is TRBV30; D unresolved. The V end lost 4 bases, the J end lost 1 base, and 5 bases lay between the germline ends. Germline V CDR1 and CDR2: GTSNPN, SVGIG (reference sequence). The CDR3 loop spans 12 amino acids. The CDR3 reads CAWTPSYNEQFF. DNA for the CDR3: TGTGCCTGGACTCCATCCTACAATGAGCAGTTCTTC.

The V and J genes are TRBV7-3 and TRBJ2-3; 8 bases are a match to TRBD1. From germline, CDR1 is SGHTA and CDR2 FQGTGA. This CDR3 has 16 residues. J gave up 6 bases and V 2 bases, and 10 bases lay outside the gene matches. CDR3 in DNA: TGTGCCAGCAGCTTAGAAATGGCAGGGGGCTCGGATACGCAGTATTTT. This translates into CASSLEMAGGSDTQYF.

This rearrangement joins TRBV24-1 to TRBJ2-7; 13 bases fit TRBD2. The J segment lost 5 bases and the V segment lost 7 bases, leaving 7 bases of the junction unmatched. Germline CDR1 reads KGHDR; CDR2 reads SFDVKD. The CDR3 spans 15 residues. CDR3 sequence: CATSPGTSGMDEQYF. CDR3 nucleotide sequence: TGTGCCACCAGCCCGGGGACTAGCGGGATGGACGAGCAGTACTTC.

The genes are TRBV21-1 and TRBJ1-5. TRBV21-1 is assigned pseudogene status. The CDR3 loop spans 15 amino acids. The CDR3 region is CASSKREGGNQPQHF. The CDR3 nucleotides read TGTGCCAGCAGCAAAAGGGAGGGAGGCAATCAGCCCCAGCATTTT.

This clone was recorded only once. The V gene is TRBV28, the J gene TRBJ1-3; TRBD1 agrees at 12 bases. The germline gives CDR1 MDHEN, CDR2 SYDVKM. The V gene end was trimmed by 8 bases and the J gene end by 4 bases; junction bases not matched to a gene: 6. CDR3 length equals 15 residues. The CDR3 loop is CASLPGTGGGNTIYF. Here the CDR3 DNA reads TGTGCCAGCCTCCCCGGGACAGGGGGCGGAAACACCATATATTTT.

The chain is built from TRBV5-8 and TRBJ1-6, with D unclear. Germline assignment: CDR1 SGHTS and CDR2 YDEGEE. V lost 1 base to trimming and J lost 8 bases, with 10 bases between them. The CDR3 sequence is 14 residues long. In nucleotides, the CDR3 is TGTGCCAGCAGCTTGCCGGATTCTTATTCACCCCTCCACTTT. Translation gives CASSLPDSYSPLHF.

V is TRBV6-5 and J is TRBJ2-7; 12 bases fit TRBD2. CDR3 length: 14 amino acids. CDR1 is MNHEY and CDR2 is SVGAGI in the germline V gene. V trimming: 8 bases; J trimming: 7 bases; junction bases outside the gene matches: 9. Here the CDR3 DNA reads TGTGCCAGCGGCCGACTAGCGGGAGTGGGTGAGCAGTACTTC. It codes for CASGRLAGVGEQYF.

This chain joins TRBV11-2 and TRBJ1-6, with D unclear. This CDR3 contains 11 residues. V was cut by 4 bases and J by 9 bases, with 4 bases left in between. Germline assignment: CDR1 SGHAT and CDR2 FQNNGV. CDR3 DNA sequence: TGTGCCAGCAGCTCGGGTTCACCCCTCCACTTT. This encodes CASSSGSPLHF.

This chain uses TRBV6-2 or TRBV6-3 with TRBJ1-1; D gene ambiguous. The CDR3 spans 14 residues. Trimming left V 4 bases short and J 0 bases short, with 9 bases between. Germline lookup yields CDR1 MNHEY and CDR2 SVGEGT. CDR3 sequence (DNA): TGTGCCAGCAGTTCCAACCGCATGAACACTGAAGCTTTCTTT. Protein sequence: CASSSNRMNTEAFF.

The chain combines TRBV28 with TRBJ2-2; D is unclear. CDR3 length: 15 amino acids. V was cut by 2 bases and J by 6 bases, with 13 bases left in between. Germline CDR1 and CDR2: MDHEN and SYDVKM. The CDR3 region is CASSLVEGWAGELFF. The CDR3 DNA reads as TGTGCCAGCAGTTTAGTGGAAGGGTGGGCCGGGGAGCTGTTTTTT.

This sequence joins TRBV30 and TRBJ2-1; the match to TRBD2 covers 8 bases. Per the germline V gene, CDR1 is GTSNPN and CDR2 is SVGIG (reference sequence). This CDR3 contains 12 residues. The J segment lost 7 bases and the V segment lost 5 bases, leaving 4 bases of the junction unmatched. The CDR3 DNA is TGTGCCTGGGAGCGGGGGTCAAATGAGCAGTTCTTC. It yields the protein CAWERGSNEQFF.

The V gene is TRBV28, the J gene TRBJ1-5, with 11 nucleotides matching TRBD1. This CDR3 is 15 amino acids long. J lost 7 bases, V lost 6 bases, and 8 bases had no gene match. Per the germline V gene, CDR1 is MDHEN and CDR2 is SYDVKM. The CDR3 DNA reads TGTGCCAGCAGCCAAAGGACAGGGGGCGACCAGCCCCAGCATTTT. Translation gives CASSQRTGGDQPQHF.